Each of the 11 T cell receptor beta chains below was sequenced from the same sample in a study of shared clonotypes between healthy human individuals. TCRdb's table, derived via immunoSEQ multiplex PCR, lists solely in-frame clones and lacks some. The sample yields 2 million to 3 million clones, more than 90% seen once. The sequencing input was naive CD4+ T cells sorted from blood. Subset described: CD45RA+ positively selected. The receptors here all came from a young man in good health.

The chain joins TRBV7-3 to TRBJ2-5; TRBD2 matches at 7 bases. CDR1 and CDR2 (germline): SGHTA, FQGTGA. V shed 5 bases and J 4 bases; nucleotides not matched to a gene: 10. This CDR3 has 15 residues. The CDR3: CASSPGGTGRETQYF. CDR3 sequence (DNA): TGTGCCAGCAGCCCCGGGGGGACGGGAAGAGAGACCCAGTACTTC. Drawing the rest from reference TRBV7-3 and TRBJ2-5, the complete variable domain is GAGVSQTPSNKVTEKGKYVELRCDPISGHTALYWYRQSLGQGPEFLIYFQGTGAADDSGLPNDRFFAVRPEGSVSTLKIQRTERGDSAVYLCASSPGGTGRETQYFGPGTRLLVL.

This clone came up a few times. This rearrangement joins TRBV19 to TRBJ1-2; D ambiguous. V was clipped by 3 bases and J by 4 bases, with 12 bases between them. This CDR3 has 14 amino acids. Germline CDR1 reads LNHDA; CDR2 reads SQIVND (reference sequence). The CDR3 here is CASSILFGIYGYTF. The CDR3, as DNA: TGTGCCAGTAGTATCCTCTTCGGTATCTATGGCTACACCTTC.

This chain uses TRBV1 with TRBJ2-1; TRBD2 is the table's D call, not checked against the DNA. TRBV1 is tagged as a pseudogene. CDR3 length equals 16 residues. The CDR3 sequence is CTSSQVGGDSYNEQFF. The CDR3 DNA sequence: TGCACCAGCAGCCAAGTTGGGGGGGATTCCTACAATGAGCAGTTCTTC.

Turning to this clone: Other DNA sequences in the sample encode the same CDR3. V gene TRBV5-1 combines with J gene TRBJ2-7; 7 bases match TRBD1. This CDR3 is 12 amino acids long. CDR1 is SGHRS, CDR2 YFSETQ, per germline. Germline trimming cut 7 bases from V and 6 bases from J; bases unmatched to any gene: 7. Written as DNA, the CDR3 is TGCGCCAGCTCCCCGACAGGGTTCGAGCAGTACTTC. It encodes CASSPTGFEQYF.

The chain carries TRBV28 and TRBJ1-5, with no clear D. There are 14 residues in the CDR3. Trimming took 3 bases from V and 6 from J, leaving 12 bases between them. Germline V gene sequence: CDR1 MDHEN, CDR2 SYDVKM. DNA for the CDR3: TGTGCCAGCAGTTTGACGGGGAAGGGTCAGCCCCAGCATTTT. Its protein product is CASSLTGKGQPQHF.

The rearrangement uses TRBV6-1 and TRBJ2-7; D is uncertain. Trimming left V 4 bases short and J 7 bases short, with 14 bases between. The germline gives CDR1 MNHNS, CDR2 SASEGT. The CDR3 sequence is 13 residues long. The CDR3 sequence: CASSVIARLEQYF. The CDR3 DNA is TGTGCCAGCAGTGTAATAGCCAGGTTGGAGCAGTACTTC.

This chain connects TRBV10-2 to TRBJ1-6; 7 positions agree with TRBD1. This CDR3 is built from 15 residues. V shed 6 bases, J shed 6 bases, and the junction held 8 bases outside the gene matches. Germline V lookup: CDR1 WSHSY, CDR2 SAAADI. The CDR3 DNA follows: TGCGCCAGCAGGACTACAGGGGTCATTAATTCACCCCTCCACTTT. Residues: CASRTTGVINSPLHF.

A few counts support this clone. The gene calls are TRBV21-1 and TRBJ1-5. TRBV21-1 is designated a pseudogene. The CDR3 spans 10 residues. The CDR3, as DNA: TGTGCCAGCATAACTCAGCCCCAGCATTTT. Translation: CASITQPQHF.

The sample holds one count of this clone. V is TRBV5-6 and J is TRBJ1-1; D uncertain. Germline CDR1 and CDR2: SGHDT and YYEEEE. The germline V and J ends were trimmed by 2 bases and 6 bases, with 11 bases remaining between them. There are 13 residues in the CDR3. For the CDR3, the DNA is TGTGCCAGCAGCTTAATACAAAGGCCTGAAGCTTTCTTT. Encoded protein: CASSLIQRPEAFF.

The chain has TRBV15 and TRBJ1-2, with D hard to call. This CDR3 region has 13 residues. Between the trimmed V and J ends, which lost 0 bases and 2 bases, there was a span of 4 bases. Germline V gene lookup returns CDR1 LNHNV and CDR2 YYDKDF (reference sequence). As DNA, the CDR3 is TGTGCCACCAGCAGAGATGTAAACTATGGCTACACCTTC. As protein: CATSRDVNYGYTF. The full variable domain, completed using reference TRBV15 and TRBJ1-2, is DAMVIQNPRYQVTQFGKPVTLSCSQTLNHNVMYWYQQKSSQAPKLLFHYYDKDFNNEADTPDNFQSRRPNTSFCFLDIRSPGLGDTAMYLCATSRDVNYGYTFGSGTRLTVV.

This chain links TRBV2 with TRBJ2-4, with D perhaps TRBD2 (7 bases). The V and J ends lost 7 bases and 6 bases respectively, with 13 bases between them. Germline V lookup: CDR1 SNHLY, CDR2 FYNNEI. This CDR3 region has 13 residues. Written as DNA, the CDR3 is TGTGCCAGCAAGGGGCGGGGGCCAAACATTCAGTACTTC. Its protein product is CASKGRGPNIQYF.